One sample yielded the 7 T cell receptor beta chains listed below, sequenced in a study of molecular identifiers for immune sequencing clone quantification. TCRdb called the PCR reads again in MiXCR, with one record for every CDR3 protein. The sample has 300,000 to 400,000 distinct CDR3 sequences; 24% are singletons. Source material: naive CD8+ T cells from blood, with Jurkat cell RNA spiked in. Sample subset: FACS-sorted CD8+CD4-CCR7+CD45RA+ naive T cells. The receptor set was obtained from a human donor in good health. Some libraries in this study had Jurkat cell RNA spiked in.

This clonotype is a singleton in its sample. This may be a read error, as it is one base from a much larger clone. Written as DNA, the CDR3 is TGTGCCAGCAATTATTCAGTAGGCGAAGCTTTCTTT. It codes for CASNYSVGEAFF. This rearrangement joins TRBV6-5 to TRBJ1-1; D is ambiguous. The CDR3 has 12 residues. Germline-derived CDR1 and CDR2 are MNHEY and SVGAGI. V lost 7 bases to trimming and J lost 8 bases, with 14 bases between them.

A word on this clonotype: Given the absence of the conserved phenylalanine or tryptophan at the CDR3 end, a read error is likely. This chain connects TRBV6-5 to TRBJ1-5; a possible D gene is TRBD1 (5 bases). Trimming pared 5 bases from V and 10 bases from J, leaving 18 bases between. CDR3 size: 14 residues. CDR1 and CDR2 (germline): MNHEY, SVGAGI. Here the CDR3 DNA reads TGTGCCAGCAGTAGGACGGGGCAATCAGAACCCCAGCATGAT. As protein: CASSRTGQSEPQHD.

The chain carries TRBV9 and TRBJ1-4, with D possibly matching TRBD1 (6 bases). Germline values: CDR1 SGDLS, CDR2 YYNGEE. The CDR3 totals 18 residues. V shed 4 bases and J shed 5 bases, with 24 bases lying between them. The DNA of the CDR3 is TGTGCCAGCAGCCCGAGGGGGGCAACTCGGGGCGGCAATGAAAAACTGTTTTTT. It codes for CASSPRGATRGGNEKLFF. Combining the CDR3 with reference TRBV9 and TRBJ1-4 gives the whole variable domain DSGVTQTPKHLITATGQRVTLRCSPRSGDLSVYWYQQSLDQGLQFLIQYYNGEERAKGNILERFSAQQFPDLHSELNLSSLELGDSALYFCASSPRGATRGGNEKLFFGSGTQLSVL.

This clonotype has just a few counts. The chain employs TRBV9 and TRBJ2-3; D tentatively reads TRBD1 or TRBD2 (5 bases each). CDR1 and CDR2 (germline): SGDLS, YYNGEE. V lost 0 bases and J lost 2, with 7 bases in between. The CDR3 contains 14 residues. CDR3 nucleotide sequence: TGTGCCAGCAGCGTAGTAGGGACCACAGATACGCAGTATTTT. Translating gives CASSVVGTTDTQYF.

In its sample, this clonotype was seen once. Being one base from a much bigger clone, this may be a read error. This chain links TRBV7-6 with TRBJ2-2, with 7 bases that match TRBD2. The germline V gene encodes CDR1 SGHVS and CDR2 FNYEAQ. The CDR3 spans 16 residues. CDR3 protein: CASSPSPGISSGELLF. CDR3 bases: TGTGCCAGCTCCCCTAGCCCCGGGATTTCGAGCGGGGAGCTGCTTTTT.

Ten or more counts support this clonotype. J is TRBJ2-4 and V is TRBV7-9; either TRBD1 or TRBD2 may fit D (5 bases each). V shed 5 bases and J shed 5 bases, with 10 bases lying between them. CDR1 is SEHNR, CDR2 FQNEAQ, per germline (reference sequence). There are 13 residues in the CDR3. The CDR3 reads CASSPMGENIQYF. CDR3 nucleotides: TGTGCCAGCAGCCCGATGGGGGAAAACATTCAGTACTTC.

As regards this clonotype: This may arise from a read error, as a much more abundant clone is one base away. The rearrangement uses TRBV20-1 and TRBJ2-7; D is ambiguous. The germline V gene encodes CDR1 DFQATT and CDR2 SNEGSKA (reference sequence). The length of the CDR3 is 13 residues. V was trimmed by 1 base and J by 2 bases, leaving 9 bases between them. The CDR3 protein is CSARVAGTYEQYF. The CDR3 nucleotides read TGCAGTGCTAGAGTGGCAGGTACCTACGAGCAGTACTTC.